The subject of this entry is one T cell receptor (beta chain). This entry comes from a study of shared clonotypes between healthy human individuals. The overall study: Each donor contributed plates that comprised three CD4 naive, three CD4 memory, two CD8 naive and one CD8 memory.

TCRdb's table, derived via immunoSEQ multiplex PCR, lists solely in-frame clones and lacks some. In the table there are under 850,000 clones, around 77% of which are singletons. Trimming took 5 bases from V and 6 from J, leaving 13 bases between them. CDR3 length equals 13 residues. Germline loops: CDR1 MNHEY, CDR2 SMNVEV (reference sequence). Sequenced: memory CD4+ T cells sorted from blood. Subset reported: CD45RA-negative fraction. This chain uses TRBV27 with TRBJ1-1, with no clear D. This sequence was found in a young woman in good health. CDR3 protein: CASSPRGNAEAFF. Written as DNA, the CDR3 is TGTGCCAGCAGTCCTCGGGGAAACGCTGAAGCTTTCTTT.